These T cell receptor beta chains were read from a single sample in a study of T-cell reconstitution after alpha-beta-depleted transplantation in children. A single record per CDR3 protein comes from TCRdb applying MiXCR to the PCR reads. The data show more than 400,000 distinct CDR3 sequences, over 10% seen once. Material: PBMCs, mostly from graft donor cells, obtained 180 days after TCRalphabeta/CD19-depleted stem cell transplant. The receptor source for this set is a female patient under 10 years old who had a stem cell transplant for aplastic anemia, so the T cells may come from the graft donor. The CDR3 runs from the conserved cysteine through the conserved F or W. The D gene is left open where the match is weak. Clone sizes are given selectively: once, few, many, or a class where the clone is expanded.

d_call clone_size j_call v_call cdr3_nt cdr3_aa
. many TRBJ2-3 TRBV20-1 TGCAGTGCTCTGGGTCCAGATACGCAGTATTTT CSALGPDTQYF
TRBD1 few TRBJ2-5 TRBV6-1 TGTGCCAGCAGTCGAAATCAGGGGGCAAAGACCCAGTACTTC CASSRNQGAKTQYF
. . TRBJ2-5 TRBV29-1 TGCAGCGTTGGCAGGGGTGGGTCCCAGTACTTC CSVGRGGSQYF
. . TRBJ1-2 TRBV4-3 TGCGCCAGCAGCCAAGATCGACTAGGGTATGGCTACACCTTC CASSQDRLGYGYTF
TRBD2 few TRBJ2-2 TRBV20-1 TGCAGTGCTAGGGCCCCTTTTAGCGGGACAAGCACCGGGGAGCTGTTTTTT CSARAPFSGTSTGELFF
. few TRBJ2-7 TRBV15 TGTGCCACCAGCAGAGACCCAGGGAGCGGACCGAGGAACGAGCAGTACTTC CATSRDPGSGPRNEQYF
TRBD1 many TRBJ1-2 TRBV7-2 TGTGCCAGCAGCAGTCGACAGGGAGGAGATGGCTACACCTTC CASSSRQGGDGYTF
. few TRBJ2-1 TRBV7-9 TGTGCCAGCAGCTCAGAATTCCGGGACGGCACTTACAATGAGCAGTTCTTC CASSSEFRDGTYNEQFF
TRBD1 . TRBJ2-3 TRBV20-1 TGCAGTGCTAGAGACCTCTGGGACAGGGACACAGATACGCAGTATTTT CSARDLWDRDTDTQYF
TRBD1 few TRBJ2-3 TRBV18 TGTGCCAGCTCACTGGACAGGGATCTCGTAGATACGCAGTATTTT CASSLDRDLVDTQYF
. . TRBJ2-5 TRBV21-1 TGTGCCAGCAGCGATCGGGACAGAGGAGAGACCCAGTACTTC CASSDRDRGETQYF